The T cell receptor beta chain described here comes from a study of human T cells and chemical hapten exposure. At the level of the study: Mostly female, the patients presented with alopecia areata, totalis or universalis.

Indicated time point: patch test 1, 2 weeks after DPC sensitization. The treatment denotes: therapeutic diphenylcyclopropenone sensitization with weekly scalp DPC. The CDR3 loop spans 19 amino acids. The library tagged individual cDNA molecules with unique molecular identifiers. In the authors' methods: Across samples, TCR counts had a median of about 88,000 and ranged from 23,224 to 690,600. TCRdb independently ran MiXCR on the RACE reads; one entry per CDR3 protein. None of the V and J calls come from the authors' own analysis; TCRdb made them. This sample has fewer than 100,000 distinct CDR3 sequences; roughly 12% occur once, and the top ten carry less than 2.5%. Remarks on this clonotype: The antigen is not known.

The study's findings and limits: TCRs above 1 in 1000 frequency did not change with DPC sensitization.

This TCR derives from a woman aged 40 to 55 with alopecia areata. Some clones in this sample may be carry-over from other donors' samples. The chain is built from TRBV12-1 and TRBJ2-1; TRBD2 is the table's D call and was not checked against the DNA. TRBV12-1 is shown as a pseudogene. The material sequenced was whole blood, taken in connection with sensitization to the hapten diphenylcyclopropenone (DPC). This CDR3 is CASSHSSLLAGDFWGEQFF. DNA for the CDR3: TGTGCCAGCAGCCATTCCTCGCTACTAGCGGGAGATTTTTGGGGTGAGCAGTTCTTC.